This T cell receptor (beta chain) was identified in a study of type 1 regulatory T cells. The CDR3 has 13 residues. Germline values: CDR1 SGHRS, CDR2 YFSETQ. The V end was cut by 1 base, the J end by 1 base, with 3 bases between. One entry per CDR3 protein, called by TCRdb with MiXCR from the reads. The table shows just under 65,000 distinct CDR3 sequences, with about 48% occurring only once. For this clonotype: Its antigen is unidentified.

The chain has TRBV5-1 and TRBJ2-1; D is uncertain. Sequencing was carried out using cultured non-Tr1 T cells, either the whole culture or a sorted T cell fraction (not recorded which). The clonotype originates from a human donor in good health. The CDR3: CASSLQSYNEQFF. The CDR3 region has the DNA TGCGCCAGCAGCTTGCAGTCCTACAATGAGCAGTTCTTC.